A selection of T cell receptor beta chains follows, all from one sample in a study of T-cell reconstitution after alpha-beta-depleted transplantation in children. TCRdb re-analysed the PCR reads in MiXCR, keeping a single row per CDR3 protein. The sample contains about 100,000 distinct CDR3 sequences, about 6% of which appear only once. The sample consisted of PBMCs, mostly from graft donor cells, taken 60 days after TCRalphabeta/CD19-depleted stem cell transplant. Receptors originate from a female patient aged 2-15 years who had a stem cell transplant for Fanconi anemia, so the T cells may come from the graft donor. Both conserved end residues are part of each CDR3. D genes are given only for firm matches. Part of the rows lack a size; the others show once, few, many or a class for expanded clones.

cdr3_nt: TGTGCCAGCAGTTATATTCCGGGACTAGCGCACAATGAGCAGTTCTTC
cdr3_aa: CASSYIPGLAHNEQFF
d_call: TRBD2
j_call: TRBJ2-1
clone_size: many
v_call: TRBV27

cdr3_nt: TGCAGTGCTTACAGGGGGCTCGATGAGACCCAGTACTTC
cdr3_aa: CSAYRGLDETQYF
d_call: TRBD1
j_call: TRBJ2-5
clone_size: medium-sized
v_call: TRBV20-1

cdr3_nt: TGCGCCAGCAGCTTGGCCTTGAGACTAGCGGGAGTGGGGGGTAAGAATGAGCAGTTCTTC
cdr3_aa: CASSLALRLAGVGGKNEQFF
d_call: TRBD2
j_call: TRBJ2-1
clone_size: many
v_call: TRBV5-1

cdr3_nt: TGCAGTGCTATACTAGCGGTAAACTACAATGAGCAGTTCTTC
cdr3_aa: CSAILAVNYNEQFF
d_call: TRBD2
j_call: TRBJ2-1
clone_size: .
v_call: TRBV20-1

cdr3_nt: TGCGCCAGCAGCTTGGAAGGACAGGCAGACGAGCAGTACTTC
cdr3_aa: CASSLEGQADEQYF
d_call: TRBD1
j_call: TRBJ2-7
clone_size: few
v_call: TRBV5-1

cdr3_nt: TGCGCCAGCAGCTTGGACAGGGGGCGCCTCACCGGGGAGCTGTTTTTT
cdr3_aa: CASSLDRGRLTGELFF
d_call: TRBD1
j_call: TRBJ2-2
clone_size: many
v_call: TRBV5-1

cdr3_nt: TGTGCCAGCAGTACACCGGGACAATACAATGAGCAGTTCTTC
cdr3_aa: CASSTPGQYNEQFF
d_call: .
j_call: TRBJ2-1
clone_size: many
v_call: TRBV25-1

cdr3_nt: TGCAGTGCTACGCCCGTAGCGGGAGGTCGCACAGATACGCAGTATTTT
cdr3_aa: CSATPVAGGRTDTQYF
d_call: TRBD2
j_call: TRBJ2-3
clone_size: .
v_call: TRBV20-1

cdr3_nt: TGTGCCAGCTCCCGGGACAGGGCAGGCGAGCAGTACTTC
cdr3_aa: CASSRDRAGEQYF
d_call: TRBD1
j_call: TRBJ2-7
clone_size: many
v_call: TRBV18

cdr3_nt: TGTGCCAGCAGATCACGTCAACAGGGGATTTATGGCTACACCTTC
cdr3_aa: CASRSRQQGIYGYTF
d_call: TRBD1
j_call: TRBJ1-2
clone_size: .
v_call: TRBV12-3/TRBV12-4

cdr3_nt: TGCAGTGCTAGAAGTTCTAGCGGATACTACGAGCAGTACTTC
cdr3_aa: CSARSSSGYYEQYF
d_call: TRBD2
j_call: TRBJ2-7
clone_size: .
v_call: TRBV20-1

cdr3_nt: TGTGCCAGCAGTTTCTGGGGAGACACTGAAGCTTTCTTT
cdr3_aa: CASSFWGDTEAFF
d_call: .
j_call: TRBJ1-1
clone_size: many
v_call: TRBV12-3/TRBV12-4

cdr3_nt: TGTGCCAGCAGCCAGGGGACAGGGGGCACTGAAGCTTTCTTT
cdr3_aa: CASSQGTGGTEAFF
d_call: TRBD1
j_call: TRBJ1-1
clone_size: many
v_call: TRBV3-1

cdr3_nt: TGTGCCAGCAGCTTAGGGGGAAACCAAGAGACCCAGTACTTC
cdr3_aa: CASSLGGNQETQYF
d_call: .
j_call: TRBJ2-5
clone_size: many
v_call: TRBV7-8

cdr3_nt: TGCGCCAGCAGCCAAGAAGTAGCGGGAGGGCCAAGGGAGCAGTTCTTC
cdr3_aa: CASSQEVAGGPREQFF
d_call: TRBD2
j_call: TRBJ2-1
clone_size: few
v_call: TRBV4-1

cdr3_nt: TGCGCCAGCAGCGAGTCCCCCCATTACGAGCAGTACTTC
cdr3_aa: CASSESPHYEQYF
d_call: .
j_call: TRBJ2-7
clone_size: many
v_call: TRBV5-1